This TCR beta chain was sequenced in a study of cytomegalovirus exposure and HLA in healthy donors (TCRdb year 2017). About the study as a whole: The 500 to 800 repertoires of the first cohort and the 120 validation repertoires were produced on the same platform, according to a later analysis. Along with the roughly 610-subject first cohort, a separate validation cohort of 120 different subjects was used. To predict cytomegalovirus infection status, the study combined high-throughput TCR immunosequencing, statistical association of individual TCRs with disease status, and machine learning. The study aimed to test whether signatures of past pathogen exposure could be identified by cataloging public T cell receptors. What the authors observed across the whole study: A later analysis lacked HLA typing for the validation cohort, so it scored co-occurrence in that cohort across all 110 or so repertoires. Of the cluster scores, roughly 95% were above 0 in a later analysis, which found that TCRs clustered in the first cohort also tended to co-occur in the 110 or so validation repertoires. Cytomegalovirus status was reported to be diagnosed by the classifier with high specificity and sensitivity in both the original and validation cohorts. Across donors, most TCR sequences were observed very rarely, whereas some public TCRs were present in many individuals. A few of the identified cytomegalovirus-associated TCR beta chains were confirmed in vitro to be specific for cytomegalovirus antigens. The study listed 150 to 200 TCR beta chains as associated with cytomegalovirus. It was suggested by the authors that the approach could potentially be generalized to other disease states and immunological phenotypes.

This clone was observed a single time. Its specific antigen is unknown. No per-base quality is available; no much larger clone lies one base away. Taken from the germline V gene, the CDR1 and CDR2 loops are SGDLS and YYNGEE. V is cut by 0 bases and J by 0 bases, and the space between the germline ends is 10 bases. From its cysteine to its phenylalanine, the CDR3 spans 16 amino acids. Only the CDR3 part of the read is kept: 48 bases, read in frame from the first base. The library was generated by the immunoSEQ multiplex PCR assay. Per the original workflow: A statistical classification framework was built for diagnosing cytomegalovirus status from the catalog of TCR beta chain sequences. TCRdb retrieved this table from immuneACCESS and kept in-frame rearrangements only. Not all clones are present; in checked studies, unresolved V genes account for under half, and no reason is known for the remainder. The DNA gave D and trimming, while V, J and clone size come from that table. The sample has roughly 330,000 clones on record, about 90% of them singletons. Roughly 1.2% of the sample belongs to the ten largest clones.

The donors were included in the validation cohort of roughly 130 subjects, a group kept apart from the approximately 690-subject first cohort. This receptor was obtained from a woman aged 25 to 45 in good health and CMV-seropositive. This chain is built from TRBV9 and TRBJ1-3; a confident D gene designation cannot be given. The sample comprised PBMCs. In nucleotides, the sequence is TGTGCCAGCAGCGTAGAGGCCCTCCACTCTGGAAACACCATATATTTT. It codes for CASSVEALHSGNTIYF.